This T cell receptor beta chain was sequenced for a study of T cell responses to AZD1222 COVID-19 vaccine. Study-wide points: The peak T cell response came first, and repertoires were sampled only after it. Reports say nearly half of spike-specific TCRs go after unmutated variant regions. Baseline serostatus was positive in only a handful of AZD1222 recipients.

This CDR3 contains 16 residues. V was trimmed by 10 bases and J by 8 bases, leaving 24 bases between them. CDR1 and CDR2 (germline): ENHRY, SYGVKD. Profiled with immunoSEQ multiplex PCR; TCRdb holds only in-frame clones, not every one. The sample includes about 150,000 clones, approximately 90% of them seen just once. This clone was counted a single time. Antigen specificity is unknown. The clonotype was recovered from an adult in good health. The chain joins TRBV10-3 to TRBJ1-6; D remains ambiguous. The source material was peripheral blood, sampled on day 0 of AZD1222 vaccination. CDR3 DNA sequence: TGTGCCACGGACTCGCGGGCTCCGGGGTCGGATTCACCCCTCCACTTT. Translated: CATDSRAPGSDSPLHF.